These 18 T cell receptor beta chains originate from one sample sequenced in a study of cytomegalovirus exposure and HLA in healthy donors. In the PCR, 60 Vbeta and 13 Jbeta primers were used. The protocol was immunoSEQ multiplex PCR, while the TCRdb copy is restricted to in-frame clones and leaves out a portion. The table records roughly 100,000 clones, less than 85% of them present only once. The sample taken for sequencing was PBMCs. Source of these receptors: a man in his forties in good health and CMV-seropositive.

The rearrangement links TRBV5-1 to TRBJ1-5; no reliable D call. Trimming shortened V by 0 bases and J by 0 bases, and 7 bases separated the two germline ends. Germline lookup yields CDR1 SGHRS and CDR2 YFSETQ. The CDR3 runs to 15 residues. In DNA form, the CDR3 reads TGCGCCAGCAGCTTGGCCGGGGATAGCAATCAGCCCCAGCATTTT. It is translated as CASSLAGDSNQPQHF.

The chain carries TRBV5-1 and TRBJ2-7, with D perhaps matching TRBD1 (6 bases). CDR1 and CDR2 from the germline V gene are SGHRS and YFSETQ. V shed 0 bases and J shed 2 bases, with 21 bases lying between them. The CDR3 has 18 residues. The CDR3 loop reads CASSLEPQGKSRPYEQYF. In DNA, the CDR3 is TGCGCCAGCAGCTTGGAACCCCAGGGGAAGTCTAGACCCTACGAGCAGTACTTC.

V and J are TRBV7-2 and TRBJ2-5, with 10 bases matching TRBD1. Germline V gene data show CDR1 as SGHTA and CDR2 as FQGNSA. This CDR3 comprises 13 residues. V dropped 1 base and J dropped 12; count of bases not matched to a gene: 5. CDR3 sequence (DNA): TGTGCCAGCAGCTTAGATGGCGGGACAGGGGAGTACTTC. It specifies CASSLDGGTGEYF.

This clone appeared once. The CDR3 region has the DNA TGTGCCAGCAGCTTAGTCGGACAGGGCCCATTGGAGCAGTACTTC. Translation gives CASSLVGQGPLEQYF. V and J are TRBV7-2 and TRBJ2-7; TRBD1 aligns across 8 bases. Per germline, CDR1 SGHTA and CDR2 FQGNSA. The CDR3 is 15 residues long. V gave up 1 base and J gave up 7 bases; unmatched junction bases: 9.

This clone turned up a few times. The chain uses TRBV28 and TRBJ2-7; 7 nucleotides line up with TRBD1. Trimming cost V 4 bases and J 2 bases; bases outside gene matches: 8. The CDR3 has 15 amino acids. In germline, CDR1 is MDHEN, CDR2 SYDVKM. CDR3 residues: CASSSPGQAPYEQYF. Written as DNA, the CDR3 is TGTGCCAGCAGTTCCCCTGGACAGGCCCCCTACGAGCAGTACTTC. Drawing the rest from reference TRBV28 and TRBJ2-7, the complete variable domain is DVKVTQSSRYLVKRTGEKVFLECVQDMDHENMFWYRQDPGLGLRLIYFSYDVKMKEKGDIPEGYSVSREKKERFSLILESASTNQTSMYLCASSSPGQAPYEQYFGPGTRLTVT.

This clone was seen a few times. This rearrangement joins TRBV27 to TRBJ1-1; TRBD1 aligns across 8 bases. The CDR3 covers 15 residues. In germline, CDR1 is MNHEY, CDR2 SMNVEV (reference sequence). Germline trimming cut 1 base from V and 5 bases from J; bases unmatched to any gene: 6. The CDR3: CASSLFRGLGTEAFF. CDR3 in DNA: TGTGCCAGCAGTTTATTCAGGGGGCTTGGTACTGAAGCTTTCTTT.

The chain employs TRBV27 and TRBJ1-1, with TRBD1 as a possible D gene (5 bases). CDR3 length equals 17 residues. Germline CDR1 MNHEY, CDR2 SMNVEV (reference sequence). Between the trimmed V and J ends, which lost 6 bases and 0 bases, there was a span of 20 bases. CDR3 region: CASSTLLTAGLNTEAFF. Here the CDR3 DNA reads TGTGCCAGCAGCACCCTCTTAACGGCAGGGCTGAACACTGAAGCTTTCTTT.

CDR3 loop: CASSLGDTQETQYF. The CDR3 coding sequence is TGTGCCAGCAGCTTGGGGGACACACAAGAGACCCAGTACTTC. The chain has TRBV5-6 and TRBJ2-5; possible D gene TRBD1, 6 bases. There are 14 residues in the CDR3. The V and J ends lost 0 bases and 2 bases respectively, with 8 bases between them. The V gene's germline CDR1 is SGHDT and CDR2 YYEEEE.

This rearrangement joins TRBV7-2 to TRBJ2-7; D may be TRBD1 or TRBD2 (6 bases each). CDR3 length: 16 residues. Germline CDR1 reads SGHTA; CDR2 reads FQGNSA. Trimming pared 5 bases from V and 3 bases from J, leaving 20 bases between. The CDR3 bases are TGTGCCAGCAGCGTAGGGGGGCAGGCCCTATACTACGAGCAGTACTTC. Translating gives CASSVGGQALYYEQYF.

The chain uses TRBV30 and TRBJ1-1; D is unclear. The CDR3 runs 13 residues. Germline loops: CDR1 GTSNPN, CDR2 SVGIG (reference sequence). V shed 3 bases and J shed 5 bases, with 13 bases lying between them. The CDR3: CAWSRELRTEAFF. CDR3 in DNA: TGTGCCTGGAGCCGGGAGTTAAGGACTGAAGCTTTCTTT.

The V call is TRBV5-1, the J call TRBJ2-5; a possible D gene is TRBD1 (6 bases). The length of the CDR3 is 13 residues. CDR1 and CDR2 (germline): SGHRS, YFSETQ. V was trimmed by 2 bases and J by 7 bases, leaving 12 bases between them. CDR3 loop: CASSLGGEGTQYF. The DNA for the CDR3 is TGCGCCAGCAGCTTAGGGGGAGAGGGGACCCAGTACTTC.

The chain employs TRBV4-1 and TRBJ2-7, with D perhaps matching TRBD1 (6 bases). The CDR3 contains 16 residues. Trimming cost V 5 bases and J 0 bases, with 17 bases left between them. The germline gives CDR1 MGHRA, CDR2 YSYEKL. CDR3 sequence: CASSEKSGTFSYEQYF. The DNA for the CDR3 is TGCGCCAGCAGCGAAAAATCCGGGACATTCTCCTACGAGCAGTACTTC.

The chain uses TRBV11-2 and TRBJ1-6; 7 bases are shared with TRBD1. The germline V gene encodes CDR1 SGHAT and CDR2 FQNNGV. This CDR3 has 15 amino acids. V trimming: 3 bases; J trimming: 8 bases; junction bases outside the gene matches: 7. In DNA form, the CDR3 reads TGTGCCAGCAGCTTCAGGGGGTTATTTGATTCACCCCTCCACTTT. This sequence encodes CASSFRGLFDSPLHF.

The chain recombines TRBV4-3 with TRBJ2-7; TRBD1 matches at 7 bases. Germline V gene lookup returns CDR1 LGHNA and CDR2 YSLEER. Germline trimming cut 1 base from V and 3 bases from J; bases unmatched to any gene: 3. The CDR3 totals 14 residues. The CDR3 sequence is CASSQGQGVYEQYF. DNA of the CDR3: TGCGCCAGCAGCCAAGGGCAGGGGGTCTACGAGCAGTACTTC.

The chain recombines TRBV4-3 with TRBJ2-1, with a possible D match to TRBD2 (6 bases). The CDR3 length is 16 residues. V was pared by 0 bases and J by 8 bases, with 17 bases between. Germline CDR1 and CDR2: LGHNA and YSLEER. The CDR3 DNA sequence: TGCGCCAGCAGCCAAGATCTCGGGGGACTCCCCCATGAGCAGTTCTTC. Translated, it gives CASSQDLGGLPHEQFF.

The chain uses TRBV14 and TRBJ1-2; D perhaps matches TRBD1 (6 bases). Between the trimmed V and J ends, which lost 1 base and 4 bases, there was a span of 13 bases. The CDR3 loop spans 15 amino acids. Germline CDR1 and CDR2: SGHDN and FVKESK. The CDR3 sequence is CASSQVGGGVYGYTF. In DNA form, the CDR3 reads TGTGCCAGCAGCCAAGTCGGGGGGGGCGTCTATGGCTACACCTTC.

This clone was counted a few times. The chain couples TRBV7-6 to TRBJ2-3; 10 bases agree with TRBD1. Germline trimming cut 1 base from V and 6 bases from J; bases unmatched to any gene: 7. This CDR3 is built from 16 residues. Germline CDR1 SGHVS, CDR2 FNYEAQ. CDR3 sequence reads: CASSLVGTGAGDTQYF. The CDR3 nucleotides read TGTGCCAGCAGCTTAGTCGGGACAGGGGCAGGGGATACGCAGTATTTT.

The CDR3 loop is CASSLGTGNSPLHF. CDR3 sequence (DNA): TGTGCCAGCAGCTTAGGGACAGGAAATTCACCCCTCCACTTT. The chain employs TRBV7-3 and TRBJ1-6; 8 bases are shared with TRBD1. V trimming: 2 bases; J trimming: 7 bases; junction bases outside the gene matches: 1. The CDR3 spans 14 residues. Germline loops: CDR1 SGHTA, CDR2 FQGTGA.